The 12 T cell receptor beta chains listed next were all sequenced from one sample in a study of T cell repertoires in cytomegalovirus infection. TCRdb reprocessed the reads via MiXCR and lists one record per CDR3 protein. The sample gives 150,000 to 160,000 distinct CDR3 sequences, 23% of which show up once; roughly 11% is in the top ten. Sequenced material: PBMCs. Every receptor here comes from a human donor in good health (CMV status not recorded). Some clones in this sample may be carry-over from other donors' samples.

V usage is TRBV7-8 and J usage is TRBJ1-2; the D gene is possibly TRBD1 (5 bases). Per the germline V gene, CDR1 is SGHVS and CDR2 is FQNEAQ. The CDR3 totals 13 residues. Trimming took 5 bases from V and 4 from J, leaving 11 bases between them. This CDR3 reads CASSMGPVYGYTF. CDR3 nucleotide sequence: TGTGCCAGCAGCATGGGGCCCGTCTATGGCTACACCTTC.

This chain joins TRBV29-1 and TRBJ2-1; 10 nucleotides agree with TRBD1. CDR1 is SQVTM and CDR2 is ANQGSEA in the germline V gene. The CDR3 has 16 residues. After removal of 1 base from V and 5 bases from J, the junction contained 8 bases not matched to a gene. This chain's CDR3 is CSVEGTRDRGNNEQFF. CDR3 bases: TGCAGCGTTGAAGGCACCCGGGACAGGGGAAACAATGAGCAGTTCTTC.

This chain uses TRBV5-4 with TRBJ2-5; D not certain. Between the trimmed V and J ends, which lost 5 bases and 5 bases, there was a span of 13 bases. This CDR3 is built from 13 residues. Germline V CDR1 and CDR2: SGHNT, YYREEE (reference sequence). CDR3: CASSSSESETQYF. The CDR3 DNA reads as TGTGCCAGCAGTTCTTCTGAATCGGAGACCCAGTACTTC.

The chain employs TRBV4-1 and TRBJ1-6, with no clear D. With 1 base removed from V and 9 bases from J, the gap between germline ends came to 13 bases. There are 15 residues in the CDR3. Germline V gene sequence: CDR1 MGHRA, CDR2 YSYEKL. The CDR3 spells CASSQGDGVGSPLHF. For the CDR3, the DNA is TGCGCCAGCAGCCAAGGGGATGGTGTAGGTTCACCCCTCCACTTT.

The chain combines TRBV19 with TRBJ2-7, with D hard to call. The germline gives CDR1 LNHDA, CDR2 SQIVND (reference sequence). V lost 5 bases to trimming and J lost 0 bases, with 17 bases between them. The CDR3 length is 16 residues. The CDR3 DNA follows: TGTGCCAGTAGTTCAAAACGGACCGCCAGCTCCTACGAGCAGTACTTC. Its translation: CASSSKRTASSYEQYF.

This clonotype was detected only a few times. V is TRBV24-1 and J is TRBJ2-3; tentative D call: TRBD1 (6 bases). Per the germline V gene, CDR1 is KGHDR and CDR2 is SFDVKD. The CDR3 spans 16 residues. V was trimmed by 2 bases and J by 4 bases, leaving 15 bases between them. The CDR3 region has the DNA TGTGCCACCAGTGATTCGGACAGTCAGGCGGCAGATACGCAGTATTTT. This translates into CATSDSDSQAADTQYF.

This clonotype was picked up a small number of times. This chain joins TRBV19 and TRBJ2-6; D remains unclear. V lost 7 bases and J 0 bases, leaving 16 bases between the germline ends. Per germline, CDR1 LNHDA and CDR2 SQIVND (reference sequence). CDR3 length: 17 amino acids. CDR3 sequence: CASTSLDISSGANVLTF. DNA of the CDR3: TGTGCCAGTACCTCCCTCGACATTTCCTCTGGGGCCAACGTCCTGACTTTC.

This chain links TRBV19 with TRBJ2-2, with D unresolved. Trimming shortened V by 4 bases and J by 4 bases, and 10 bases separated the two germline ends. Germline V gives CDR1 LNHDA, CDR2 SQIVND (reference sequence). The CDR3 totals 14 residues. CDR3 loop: CASSKRVFTGELFF. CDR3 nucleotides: TGTGCCAGTAGTAAACGGGTCTTCACCGGGGAGCTGTTTTTT. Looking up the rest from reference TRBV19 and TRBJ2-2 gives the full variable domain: DGGITQSPKYLFRKEGQNVTLSCEQNLNHDAMYWYRQDPGQGLRLIYYSQIVNDFQKGDIAEGYSVSREKKESFPLTVTSAQKNPTAFYLCASSKRVFTGELFFGEGSRLTVL.

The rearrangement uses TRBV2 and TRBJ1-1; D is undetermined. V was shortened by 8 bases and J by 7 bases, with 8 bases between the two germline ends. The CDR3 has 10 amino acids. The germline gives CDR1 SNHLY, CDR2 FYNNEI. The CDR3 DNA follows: TGTGCCAGCGGGCGGGATGAAGCTTTCTTT. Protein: CASGRDEAFF. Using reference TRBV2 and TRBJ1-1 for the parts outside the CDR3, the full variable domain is EPEVTQTPSHQVTQMGQEVILRCVPISNHLYFYWYRQILGQKVEFLVSFYNNEISEKSEIFDDQFSVERPDGSNFTLKIRSTKLEDSAMYFCASGRDEAFFGQGTRLTVV.

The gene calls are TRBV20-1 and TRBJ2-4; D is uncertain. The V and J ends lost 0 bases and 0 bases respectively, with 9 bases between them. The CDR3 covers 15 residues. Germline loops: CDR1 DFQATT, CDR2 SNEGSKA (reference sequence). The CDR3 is CSAREPELAKNIQYF. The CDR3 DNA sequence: TGCAGTGCTAGAGAACCAGAACTAGCCAAAAACATTCAGTACTTC.

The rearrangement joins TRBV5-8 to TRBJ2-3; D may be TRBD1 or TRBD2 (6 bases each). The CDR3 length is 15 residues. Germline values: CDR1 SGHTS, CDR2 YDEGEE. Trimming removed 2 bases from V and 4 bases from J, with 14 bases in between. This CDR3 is CASSFGGPGSDTQYF. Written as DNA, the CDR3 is TGTGCCAGCAGCTTTGGGGGGCCGGGCTCAGATACGCAGTATTTT.

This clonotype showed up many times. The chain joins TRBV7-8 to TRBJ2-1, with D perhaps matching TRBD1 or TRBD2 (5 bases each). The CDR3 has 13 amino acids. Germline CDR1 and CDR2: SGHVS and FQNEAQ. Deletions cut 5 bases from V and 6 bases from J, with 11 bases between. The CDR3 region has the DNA TGTGCCAGCAGCATGGGACGAGCCAATGAGCAGTTCTTC. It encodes CASSMGRANEQFF.